These 31 T cell receptor beta chains share one sample of origin, sequenced in a study of T cell responses to AZD1222 COVID-19 vaccine. Data came from immunoSEQ multiplex PCR; TCRdb stores just in-frame clones and leaves some out. This table holds around 150,000 clones, roughly 94% found once. Sequenced here: peripheral blood, sampled on day 0 of AZD1222 vaccination. The receptors shown here come from an adult in good health.

The chain couples TRBV10-2 to TRBJ2-1; 15 bases align to TRBD2. The CDR3 length is 16 residues. V dropped 3 bases and J dropped 7; count of bases not matched to a gene: 4. CDR1 and CDR2 from the germline V gene are WSHSY and SAAADI. CDR3 sequence reads: CASSEPGLAGGNEQFF. The CDR3 coding sequence is TGCGCCAGCAGTGAACCGGGACTAGCGGGAGGAAATGAGCAGTTCTTC.

In regard to this clone: The identical CDR3 is also encoded by other nucleotide sequences in the sample. The V and J genes are TRBV5-1 and TRBJ1-1; unclear D gene. Trimming took off 0 bases at V and 2 bases at J, with 5 bases between the two ends. The germline gives CDR1 SGHRS, CDR2 YFSETQ. This CDR3 has 13 amino acids. DNA of the CDR3: TGCGCCAGCAGCTTGGGCGGAAACACTGAAGCTTTCTTT. Its protein product is CASSLGGNTEAFF. Complete variable domain (other parts from reference TRBV5-1 and TRBJ1-1): KAGVTQTPRYLIKTRGQQVTLSCSPISGHRSVSWYQQTPGQGLQFLFEYFSETQRNKGNFPGRFSGRQFSNSRSEMNVSTLELGDSALYLCASSLGGNTEAFFGQGTRLTVV.

The J gene is TRBJ1-1, the V gene TRBV19; a possible D gene is TRBD1 (5 bases). V gave up 6 bases and J gave up 4 bases, with 12 bases separating them. The CDR3 spans 13 residues. CDR1 and CDR2 (germline): LNHDA, SQIVND (reference sequence). The CDR3 coding sequence is TGTGCCAGTAGGGGGGGAGGTGGCACTGAAGCTTTCTTT. Its protein product is CASRGGGGTEAFF.

This chain uses TRBV5-1 with TRBJ2-5, with 9 bases identical to TRBD1. Losses at the gene ends were 2 bases for V and 4 bases for J; bases not matched to a gene: 3. Germline V gene data show CDR1 as SGHRS and CDR2 as YFSETQ. This CDR3 has 14 amino acids. In nucleotides, the CDR3 is TGCGCCAGCAGCTTACAGGGGGCTCGAGAGACCCAGTACTTC. It encodes CASSLQGARETQYF.

Here the CDR3 reads CASSWGQGGGELFF. The CDR3 coding sequence is TGCGCCAGCAGCTGGGGACAGGGAGGAGGGGAGCTGTTTTTT. The chain uses TRBV5-1 and TRBJ2-2; 9 nucleotides line up with TRBD1. The CDR3 extends over 14 amino acids. V lost 3 bases to trimming and J lost 8 bases; unmatched junction nucleotides: 5. Germline V lookup: CDR1 SGHRS, CDR2 YFSETQ.

V usage is TRBV3-1 (or the pseudogene TRBV3-2) and J usage is TRBJ1-2; the D is unclear. The CDR3 has 14 residues. Germline V gives CDR1 LGHDT, CDR2 YNNKEL (reference sequence). Trimming cost V 1 base and J 5 bases, with 11 bases left between them. This chain's CDR3 is CASSQVSRGYGYTF. As DNA, the CDR3 is TGTGCCAGCAGCCAAGTGTCTCGGGGTTATGGCTACACCTTC.

This rearrangement joins TRBV6-5 to TRBJ2-2; D possibly uses TRBD1 or TRBD2 (5 bases each). Germline values: CDR1 MNHEY, CDR2 SVGAGI. This CDR3 has 14 residues. Trimming took 7 bases from V and 2 from J, leaving 11 bases between them. The CDR3 DNA reads TGTGCCAGCAATACCGGGGCTAACACCGGGGAGCTGTTTTTT. Its translation is CASNTGANTGELFF.

This clone was detected only once. The chain joins TRBV7-9 to TRBJ2-2, with TRBD2 identical over 12 bases. V lost 5 bases, J lost 2 bases, and 6 bases stayed unmatched. CDR1 and CDR2 from the germline V gene are SEHNR and FQNEAQ (reference sequence). This CDR3 has 17 residues. The CDR3 region has the DNA TGTGCCAGCAGCGAGAGGACTAGCGGGATAAACACCGGGGAGCTGTTTTTT. Amino acids: CASSERTSGINTGELFF.

The CDR3 reads CASKPDRGINGNQPQHF. The CDR3, as DNA: TGTGCCAGCAAGCCTGACAGAGGCATTAATGGCAATCAGCCCCAGCATTTT. The chain joins TRBV28 to TRBJ1-5; D is possibly TRBD1 (5 bases). V lost 7 bases to trimming and J lost 2 bases, with 21 bases between them. The CDR3 has 17 residues. Per germline, CDR1 MDHEN and CDR2 SYDVKM.

V usage is TRBV5-4 and J usage is TRBJ2-3; D is unresolved. Germline CDR1 and CDR2: SGHNT and YYREEE (reference sequence). The CDR3 has 12 amino acids. The V end was cut by 4 bases, the J end by 0 bases, with 3 bases between. For the CDR3, the DNA is TGTGCCAGCAGCCTAAGCACAGATACGCAGTATTTT. Translated: CASSLSTDTQYF. Drawing the rest from reference TRBV5-4 and TRBJ2-3, the complete variable domain is ETGVTQSPTHLIKTRGQQVTLRCSSQSGHNTVSWYQQALGQGPQFIFQYYREEENGRGNFPPRFSGLQFPNYSSELNVNALELDDSALYLCASSLSTDTQYFGPGTRLTVL.

This clone came up once. The chain is built from TRBV19 and TRBJ2-2; 7 bases fit TRBD1. Germline-derived CDR1 and CDR2 are LNHDA and SQIVND (reference sequence). This CDR3 is built from 15 residues. V trimming: 8 bases; J trimming: 5 bases; junction bases outside the gene matches: 11. The DNA for the CDR3 is TGTGCCAGTTCTCTTTGGACAGGAGGTACCGGGGAGCTGTTTTTT. Amino acid sequence: CASSLWTGGTGELFF. The full variable domain, completed using reference TRBV19 and TRBJ2-2, is DGGITQSPKYLFRKEGQNVTLSCEQNLNHDAMYWYRQDPGQGLRLIYYSQIVNDFQKGDIAEGYSVSREKKESFPLTVTSAQKNPTAFYLCASSLWTGGTGELFFGEGSRLTVL.

The rearrangement joins TRBV9 to TRBJ1-6; possible D gene TRBD1, 5 bases. V shed 1 base and J shed 6 bases, with 11 bases lying between them. Germline CDR1 and CDR2: SGDLS and YYNGEE. The CDR3 contains 15 residues. The CDR3 loop reads CASSVRGEFNSPLHF. The CDR3 DNA reads as TGTGCCAGCAGCGTAAGGGGAGAGTTTAATTCACCCCTCCACTTT.

This chain joins TRBV7-7 and TRBJ2-5; possibly TRBD1 or TRBD2 for D (6 bases each). The CDR3 extends over 16 amino acids. The germline gives CDR1 SSHAT, CDR2 FNYEAQ (reference sequence). The V gene lost 5 bases and the J gene lost 2 bases, with 18 bases spanning the gap. CDR3 amino acids: CASSPNGGGGQETQYF. CDR3 coding DNA: TGTGCCAGCAGCCCGAACGGTGGAGGGGGGCAAGAGACCCAGTACTTC.

The genes are TRBV5-1 and TRBJ1-4, with D unresolved. Germline loops: CDR1 SGHRS, CDR2 YFSETQ. V gave up 4 bases and J gave up 8 bases, with 15 bases separating them. CDR3 length: 14 amino acids. The CDR3 region is CASSPDWAREKLFF. The CDR3 DNA sequence: TGCGCCAGCAGCCCAGACTGGGCGAGGGAAAAACTGTTTTTT.

The CDR3 DNA sequence: TGTGCCAGCAGCTTCCGGGAGGTGTGTTGCAGGTTATTAGAAAAACTGTTTTTT. Translating gives CASSFREVCCRLLEKLFF. The V and J genes are TRBV7-4 and TRBJ1-4; D gene uncertain. The CDR3 totals 18 residues. Germline lookup yields CDR1 SGHVT and CDR2 SQSDAQ. The V end was cut by 3 bases, the J end by 8 bases, with 25 bases between.

CDR3 coding DNA: TGTGCCAGCTCACCAGCAGTCCGAGACAGCCTTGATCATAAGCAGTATTTT. Translated: CASSPAVRDSLDHKQYF. The chain recombines TRBV18 with TRBJ2-3; a possible D gene is TRBD1 (5 bases). Trimming stripped 2 bases from V and 11 bases from J, with 26 bases between. This CDR3 region has 17 residues. Germline V gene sequence: CDR1 KGHSH, CDR2 LQKENI.

The rearrangement links TRBV28 to TRBJ1-2, with D unresolved. This CDR3 contains 13 residues. The germline V and J ends were trimmed by 8 bases and 6 bases, with 16 bases remaining between them. The V gene's germline CDR1 is MDHEN and CDR2 SYDVKM. The CDR3 loop reads CASGSTGSNGYTF. Here the CDR3 DNA reads TGTGCCAGCGGGTCCACGGGTTCGAATGGCTACACCTTC.

The chain recombines TRBV5-1 with TRBJ2-1; 7 nucleotides align to TRBD2. V gave up 1 base and J gave up 10 bases; unmatched junction bases: 11. Germline V gives CDR1 SGHRS, CDR2 YFSETQ. The CDR3 length is 15 residues. The CDR3 DNA is TGCGCCAGCAGCTTGAGTGGGGGGGACCTCAGGGAGCAGTTCTTC. As protein: CASSLSGGDLREQFF.

This clone was counted a few times. The J gene is TRBJ1-2, the V gene TRBV6-5, with TRBD1 identical over 7 bases. V trimming: 7 bases; J trimming: 4 bases; junction bases outside the gene matches: 12. This CDR3 spans 15 amino acids. In germline, CDR1 is MNHEY, CDR2 SVGAGI. The CDR3 DNA is TGTGCCAGCACCCACGCCTTGGACAGGATCTATGGCTACACCTTC. Translating gives CASTHALDRIYGYTF.

The chain has TRBV2 and TRBJ1-6; D gene uncertain. The CDR3 is 12 amino acids. V lost 5 bases to trimming and J lost 10 bases, with 9 bases between them. In germline, CDR1 is SNHLY, CDR2 FYNNEI. For the CDR3, the DNA is TGTGCCAGCAGTCTTTCGGAATCACCCCTCCACTTT. Translated: CASSLSESPLHF.

The chain combines TRBV19 with TRBJ1-2; a weak D match, TRBD1 (5 bases). Trimming stripped 3 bases from V and 8 bases from J, with 22 bases between. The CDR3 is 16 amino acids. The germline gives CDR1 LNHDA, CDR2 SQIVND (reference sequence). CDR3 bases: TGTGCCAGTAGTATCTTGGGGGAAGGCAGGGAACGCGGCTACACCTTC. It is translated as CASSILGEGRERGYTF.

This rearrangement joins TRBV6-5 to TRBJ1-2; D gene ambiguous. Trimming cost V 6 bases and J 4 bases, with 12 bases left between them. CDR3 size: 13 residues. Germline V gene sequence: CDR1 MNHEY, CDR2 SVGAGI. The CDR3 DNA follows: TGTGCCAGCAGGAAGGGTGGGGTCTATGGCTACACCTTC. This encodes CASRKGGVYGYTF.

This rearrangement joins TRBV18 to TRBJ1-4; D remains unclear. The V end was cut by 1 base, the J end by 6 bases, with 6 bases between. The germline V gene has CDR1 KGHSH and CDR2 LQKENI. This CDR3 region has 13 residues. In DNA, the CDR3 is TGTGCCAGCTCACCACTCCAGGATGAAAAACTGTTTTTT. It encodes CASSPLQDEKLFF.

V and J are TRBV27 and TRBJ1-2; D unclear. The germline V and J ends were trimmed by 7 bases and 3 bases, with 24 bases remaining between them. The CDR3 runs 17 residues. Per germline, CDR1 MNHEY and CDR2 SMNVEV (reference sequence). The CDR3 nucleotides are TGTGCCAGCAACTTCTCACTACCGGGCCCCTTCCACTATGGCTACACCTTC. It yields the protein CASNFSLPGPFHYGYTF.

CDR3 nucleotides: TGCAGCGTTGAACATCTCACAGGGACCTATGGCTACACCTTC. Protein product: CSVEHLTGTYGYTF. V is TRBV29-1 and J is TRBJ1-2; a possible D gene is TRBD1 (6 bases). Germline-derived CDR1 and CDR2 are SQVTM and ANQGSEA. The CDR3 consists of 14 residues. With 2 bases removed from V and 4 bases from J, the gap between germline ends came to 14 bases.

V usage is TRBV10-3 and J usage is TRBJ2-1; D not certain. This CDR3 contains 14 residues. With 3 bases removed from V and 6 bases from J, the gap between germline ends came to 12 bases. Germline CDR1 and CDR2: ENHRY and SYGVKD. CDR3 bases: TGTGCCATCAGTGACGAGGACCCTCTCAATGAGCAGTTCTTC. Protein sequence: CAISDEDPLNEQFF.

The gene calls are TRBV6-5 and TRBJ2-7, with 7 bases lining up with TRBD1. The CDR3 is 12 residues long. V trimming: 6 bases; J trimming: 5 bases; junction bases outside the gene matches: 4. Per germline, CDR1 MNHEY and CDR2 SVGAGI. As DNA, the CDR3 is TGTGCCAGCAGCGACAGGGTCAACGAGCAGTACGTC. This gives the protein CASSDRVNEQYV.

The rearrangement links TRBV14 to TRBJ2-1; D possibly corresponds to TRBD1 (5 bases). The germline V and J ends were trimmed by 1 base and 6 bases, with 22 bases remaining between them. The CDR3 has 18 residues. Germline V lookup: CDR1 SGHDN, CDR2 FVKESK. This chain's CDR3 is CASSQGLGAGSTGNEQFF. CDR3 DNA sequence: TGTGCCAGCAGCCAAGGTCTTGGTGCAGGGTCCACGGGCAATGAGCAGTTCTTC.

This clone counts as medium-sized. The J gene is TRBJ2-1, the V gene TRBV6-1, with 11 bases aligning to TRBD2. V was pared by 4 bases and J by 2 bases, with 1 base of the junction left unmatched. The CDR3 consists of 15 residues. CDR1 MNHNS and CDR2 SASEGT come from the germline V gene. CDR3 in amino acids: CASSVAGGTYNEQFF. CDR3 nucleotides: TGTGCCAGCAGTGTAGCGGGGGGGACCTACAATGAGCAGTTCTTC.

The chain uses TRBV7-9 and TRBJ2-3, with a tentative D call TRBD2 (6 bases). The germline V gene has CDR1 SEHNR and CDR2 FQNEAQ (reference sequence). The V and J ends lost 5 bases and 4 bases respectively, with 19 bases between them. The CDR3 sequence is 16 residues long. DNA of the CDR3: TGTGCCAGCAGCCTTCAGGGACTTAATGGCGCAGATACGCAGTATTTT. Its protein product is CASSLQGLNGADTQYF.

The chain has TRBV7-2 and TRBJ2-3, with TRBD2 matching 9 bases. The CDR3 has 14 residues. Trimming took 3 bases from V and 8 from J; bases not matched to a gene: 6. From germline, CDR1 is SGHTA and CDR2 FQGNSA. This chain's CDR3 is CASSFGGGDGTQYF. The CDR3 DNA is TGTGCCAGCAGCTTCGGCGGGGGGGACGGTACGCAGTATTTT.